These T cell receptor beta chains were read from a single sample in a study of PD-L1 blockade in urothelial cancer. Clones were sequenced by immunoSEQ multiplex PCR, and TCRdb holds only the in-frame ones, with some missing. Of approximately 110,000 clones in the sample, under 85% were seen once. This specimen consisted of PBMCs, obtained around atezolizumab (anti-PD-L1) treatment. These receptors originate from a man aged 50 to 60 with urothelial cancer. The CDR3 runs from the conserved cysteine through the conserved F or W. Each record gives: D gene, V gene, clone size, J gene, CDR3 protein, CDR3 DNA. The D gene is left open where the match is weak. Not all rows give a size; the values are once, few, many and, for expanded clones, a class.

d_call: .; v_call: TRBV10-3; clone_size: .; j_call: TRBJ1-5; cdr3_aa: CAISDSRGVRNQPQHF; cdr3_nt: TGTGCCATCAGTGACAGCAGGGGAGTTCGCAATCAGCCCCAGCATTTT
d_call: .; v_call: TRBV6-5; clone_size: .; j_call: TRBJ2-2; cdr3_aa: CASSFNTGELFF; cdr3_nt: TGTGCCAGCAGCTTTAACACCGGGGAGCTGTTTTTT
d_call: .; v_call: TRBV9; clone_size: .; j_call: TRBJ2-7; cdr3_aa: CASSAPSGYEQYF; cdr3_nt: TGTGCCAGCAGCGCGCCCTCCGGGTACGAGCAGTACTTC
d_call: .; v_call: TRBV6-1; clone_size: .; j_call: TRBJ1-2; cdr3_aa: CASSELVLYGYTF; cdr3_nt: TGTGCCAGCAGTGAACTAGTTCTTTATGGCTACACCTTC
d_call: TRBD2; v_call: TRBV7-3; clone_size: .; j_call: TRBJ2-5; cdr3_aa: CASSPGLAVQETQYF; cdr3_nt: TGTGCCAGCAGCCCGGGACTAGCGGTCCAAGAGACCCAGTACTTC
d_call: .; v_call: TRBV18; clone_size: .; j_call: TRBJ1-5; cdr3_aa: CASSPDTHSNQPQHF; cdr3_nt: TGTGCCAGCTCACCCGACACCCATAGCAATCAGCCCCAGCATTTT
d_call: .; v_call: TRBV4-2; clone_size: .; j_call: TRBJ2-1; cdr3_aa: CASSQNWGLYNEQFF; cdr3_nt: TGTGCCAGCAGCCAAAATTGGGGACTGTACAATGAGCAGTTCTTC
d_call: .; v_call: TRBV11-2; clone_size: once; j_call: TRBJ1-3; cdr3_aa: CASSYRGHKVSGNTIYF; cdr3_nt: TGTGCCAGCAGCTACCGGGGACACAAGGTCTCTGGAAACACCATATATTTT
d_call: TRBD1; v_call: TRBV11-3; clone_size: .; j_call: TRBJ2-5; cdr3_aa: CASSKRTGGETQYF; cdr3_nt: TGTGCCAGCAGCAAGCGGACAGGGGGCGAGACCCAGTACTTC
d_call: .; v_call: TRBV7-9; clone_size: few; j_call: TRBJ2-5; cdr3_aa: CASSLQETQYF; cdr3_nt: TGTGCCAGCAGCTTACAGGAGACCCAGTACTTC
d_call: .; v_call: TRBV30; clone_size: .; j_call: TRBJ1-6; cdr3_aa: CAWRKGQLPSPLHF; cdr3_nt: TGTGCCTGGAGGAAGGGACAACTCCCCTCACCCCTCCACTTT
d_call: TRBD2; v_call: TRBV5-4; clone_size: few; j_call: TRBJ2-7; cdr3_aa: CASSLAGGEGYEQYF; cdr3_nt: TGTGCCAGCAGCTTGGCCGGGGGGGAGGGGTACGAGCAGTACTTC
d_call: .; v_call: TRBV29-1; clone_size: .; j_call: TRBJ2-3; cdr3_aa: CSVAGTHTDTQYF; cdr3_nt: TGCAGCGTTGCTGGGACTCACACAGATACGCAGTATTTT
d_call: TRBD1; v_call: TRBV7-9; clone_size: .; j_call: TRBJ2-3; cdr3_aa: CASSVAQGAKDTQYF; cdr3_nt: TGTGCCAGCAGCGTGGCTCAGGGGGCGAAAGATACGCAGTATTTT
d_call: .; v_call: TRBV6-1; clone_size: .; j_call: TRBJ1-2; cdr3_aa: CASSEGGLYGYTF; cdr3_nt: TGTGCCAGCAGTGAGGGCGGGCTATATGGCTACACCTTC
d_call: .; v_call: TRBV29-1; clone_size: .; j_call: TRBJ2-1; cdr3_aa: CSAGGGVEGEPNEQFF; cdr3_nt: TGCAGCGCGGGGGGCGGGGTAGAGGGAGAACCAAATGAGCAGTTCTTC
d_call: TRBD2; v_call: TRBV4-1; clone_size: .; j_call: TRBJ2-1; cdr3_aa: CASSQDGTSGSTHEQFF; cdr3_nt: TGCGCCAGCAGCCAAGATGGGACTAGCGGGAGTACTCATGAGCAGTTCTTC
d_call: .; v_call: TRBV5-5; clone_size: .; j_call: TRBJ2-1; cdr3_aa: CASTPGQSSLLVEQFF; cdr3_nt: TGTGCCAGCACCCCAGGACAGTCGTCTCTGTTGGTTGAGCAGTTCTTC
d_call: .; v_call: TRBV5-1; clone_size: few; j_call: TRBJ2-1; cdr3_aa: CASSLTQGSSYNEQFF; cdr3_nt: TGCGCCAGCAGCTTGACGCAGGGAAGCTCCTACAATGAGCAGTTCTTC
d_call: .; v_call: TRBV7-6; clone_size: .; j_call: TRBJ1-6; cdr3_aa: CASSKTQGLGSPLHF; cdr3_nt: TGTGCCAGCAGCAAAACCCAGGGGCTGGGTTCACCCCTCCACTTT
d_call: .; v_call: TRBV11-1; clone_size: .; j_call: TRBJ2-4; cdr3_aa: CASSLGPGEAKNIQYF; cdr3_nt: TGTGCCAGCAGCTTAGGGCCAGGGGAGGCCAAAAACATTCAGTACTTC
d_call: .; v_call: TRBV19; clone_size: .; j_call: TRBJ1-4; cdr3_aa: CASSDAGGFNEKLFF; cdr3_nt: TGTGCCAGTAGCGACGCGGGGGGCTTCAATGAAAAACTGTTTTTT
d_call: TRBD1; v_call: TRBV7-7; clone_size: .; j_call: TRBJ2-5; cdr3_aa: CASSEDRGSQETQYF; cdr3_nt: TGTGCTAGCAGTGAGGACAGGGGGTCTCAAGAGACCCAGTACTTC
d_call: .; v_call: TRBV2; clone_size: .; j_call: TRBJ1-1; cdr3_aa: CASKGDSMNTEAFF; cdr3_nt: TGTGCCAGCAAAGGGGATAGTATGAACACTGAAGCTTTCTTT
d_call: .; v_call: TRBV30; clone_size: .; j_call: TRBJ2-1; cdr3_aa: CAWSTSDWSEQFF; cdr3_nt: TGTGCCTGGAGTACATCTGATTGGAGTGAGCAGTTCTTC
d_call: .; v_call: TRBV6-5; clone_size: .; j_call: TRBJ2-1; cdr3_aa: CASTLRGTGFHEQFF; cdr3_nt: TGTGCCAGCACCCTAAGGGGTACAGGGTTCCATGAGCAGTTCTTC
d_call: TRBD1; v_call: TRBV11-3; clone_size: .; j_call: TRBJ1-2; cdr3_aa: CASSLDSPGGCGYTF; cdr3_nt: TGTGCCAGCAGCTTAGATTCGCCAGGGGGCTGTGGCTACACCTTC
d_call: TRBD1; v_call: TRBV27; clone_size: .; j_call: TRBJ1-2; cdr3_aa: CASSRDRGYGYTF; cdr3_nt: TGTGCCAGCAGTCGAGACAGGGGGTATGGCTACACCTTC
d_call: TRBD1; v_call: TRBV18; clone_size: .; j_call: TRBJ1-5; cdr3_aa: CASSTGQDQPQHF; cdr3_nt: TGTGCCAGCTCAACGGGACAGGATCAGCCCCAGCATTTT
d_call: .; v_call: TRBV6-1; clone_size: .; j_call: TRBJ2-7; cdr3_aa: CASSVLRDISYEQYF; cdr3_nt: TGTGCCAGCAGTGTGCTCCGGGACATCTCCTACGAGCAGTACTTC
d_call: TRBD1; v_call: TRBV9; clone_size: many; j_call: TRBJ1-5; cdr3_aa: CASSVGTGTVNQPQHF; cdr3_nt: TGTGCCAGCAGCGTCGGGACAGGTACGGTGAATCAGCCCCAGCATTTT
d_call: .; v_call: TRBV6-1; clone_size: .; j_call: TRBJ1-1; cdr3_aa: CASSEQGGPIAFF; cdr3_nt: TGTGCCAGCAGTGAACAGGGAGGACCGATAGCTTTCTTT
d_call: .; v_call: TRBV11-2; clone_size: few; j_call: TRBJ2-7; cdr3_aa: CASSPRSYEQYF; cdr3_nt: TGTGCCAGCAGCCCTCGCTCCTACGAGCAGTACTTC
d_call: TRBD1; v_call: TRBV18; clone_size: .; j_call: TRBJ2-7; cdr3_aa: CASSPVPGQFSYEQYF; cdr3_nt: TGTGCCAGCTCACCCGTCCCGGGACAGTTCTCCTACGAGCAGTACTTC
d_call: .; v_call: TRBV30; clone_size: .; j_call: TRBJ2-7; cdr3_aa: CAYFAREKYEQYF; cdr3_nt: TGTGCCTACTTCGCCCGGGAGAAGTACGAGCAGTACTTC
d_call: TRBD1; v_call: TRBV2; clone_size: few; j_call: TRBJ1-2; cdr3_aa: CASTEQGAGRGYTF; cdr3_nt: TGTGCCAGCACCGAACAGGGGGCCGGTCGGGGCTACACCTTC
d_call: .; v_call: TRBV7-6; clone_size: .; j_call: TRBJ1-5; cdr3_aa: CASSAGGRNSNQPQHF; cdr3_nt: TGTGCCAGCAGCGCTGGGGGCCGAAACAGCAATCAGCCCCAGCATTTT